Listed here are 26 T cell receptor beta chains from one sample, sequenced in a study of blood T cell repertoires in COVID-19. The assay was immunoSEQ multiplex PCR, and TCRdb's table has in-frame clones only and misses some. This sample has roughly 380,000 clones, with 85% found just once. Sample: peripheral blood. The receptors derive from a woman aged 18-29 years with acute or convalescent COVID-19.

The chain uses TRBV12-3 or TRBV12-4 and TRBJ2-2; D may be TRBD2 (6 bases). The CDR3 length is 11 residues. Trimming took 6 bases from V and 7 from J, leaving 6 bases between them. The CDR3 reads CASREGGELFF. The DNA for the CDR3 is TGTGCCAGCAGGGAGGGCGGGGAGCTGTTTTTT.

This clone has just a few counts. The junction departs from the called germline gene at one end, perhaps through a read error. The J gene is TRBJ1-3, the V gene TRBV2; D possibly corresponds to TRBD1 (6 bases). The germline V gene has CDR1 SNHLY and CDR2 FYNNEI. The CDR3 is made up of 16 amino acids. Written as DNA, the CDR3 is TGTGCCAGCAGTGCCTCGTCACAGGGATCTGGAAACACCCTATATTTT. Translation gives CASSASSQGSGNTLYF.

The chain uses TRBV11-2 and TRBJ1-6, with TRBD1 identical over 8 bases. The CDR3 extends over 13 amino acids. Germline CDR1 reads SGHAT; CDR2 reads FQNNGV. Losses at the gene ends were 8 bases for V and 10 bases for J; bases not matched to a gene: 7. This CDR3 is CASGTGGGSPLHF. The CDR3, as DNA: TGTGCCAGCGGCACAGGGGGAGGATCACCCCTCCACTTT.

This clone was detected only once. The chain employs TRBV9 and TRBJ1-3, with 10 nucleotides matching TRBD1. With 2 bases clipped from V and 4 bases from J, the junction kept 3 bases outside the gene matches. CDR1 and CDR2 (germline): SGDLS, YYNGEE. CDR3 length equals 15 residues. The CDR3 nucleotides read TGTGCCAGCAGCGTGACAGGGGGCGTAGGAAACACCATATATTTT. Translation: CASSVTGGVGNTIYF.

CDR3 in DNA: TGTGCCAGCAGCCTAGGTAGGGGCCACGAGCAGTACTTC. Amino acid sequence: CASSLGRGHEQYF. V and J are TRBV5-6 and TRBJ2-7; a possible D gene is TRBD1 (5 bases). The germline V gene has CDR1 SGHDT and CDR2 YYEEEE. This CDR3 comprises 13 residues. V was trimmed by 4 bases and J by 5 bases, leaving 13 bases between them.

The rearrangement joins TRBV10-3 to TRBJ1-6; D perhaps matches TRBD1 (6 bases). With 4 bases removed from V and 7 bases from J, the gap between germline ends came to 14 bases. CDR1 is ENHRY, CDR2 SYGVKD, per germline. CDR3 length equals 15 residues. The CDR3 DNA sequence: TGTGCCATCAGTGGAAGGGGGGAGGGGAATTCACCCCTCCACTTT. Amino acid sequence: CAISGRGEGNSPLHF.

V is TRBV4-1 and J is TRBJ2-1, with D possibly TRBD2 on 5 matching bases. CDR3 length: 15 amino acids. Germline loops: CDR1 MGHRA, CDR2 YSYEKL. Trimming pared 4 bases from V and 5 bases from J, leaving 15 bases between. Written as DNA, the CDR3 is TGCGCCAGCAGCCTGCGGACTGGGAAAAACAATGAGCAGTTCTTC. It codes for CASSLRTGKNNEQFF.

The genes are TRBV6-2 or TRBV6-3 and TRBJ1-3; D remains unclear. The CDR3 sequence is 16 residues long. CDR1 MNHEY and CDR2 SVGEGT come from the germline V gene. V was cut by 2 bases and J by 0 bases, with 11 bases left in between. The CDR3 coding sequence is TGTGCCAGCAGTTACAATCGAGAGATCTCTGGAAACACCATATATTTT. As protein: CASSYNREISGNTIYF.

The chain is built from TRBV3-1 (or the pseudogene TRBV3-2) and TRBJ1-3; 7 bases agree with TRBD1. The V gene's germline CDR1 is LGHDT and CDR2 YNNKEL (reference sequence). V dropped 4 bases and J dropped 0; count of bases not matched to a gene: 3. The length of the CDR3 is 15 residues. CDR3 region: CASSPGTVSGNTIYF. DNA for the CDR3: TGTGCCAGCAGCCCCGGGACAGTCTCTGGAAACACCATATATTTT.

This chain connects TRBV15 to TRBJ2-7; D gene ambiguous. The CDR3 is 12 amino acids. Germline loops: CDR1 LNHNV, CDR2 YYDKDF (reference sequence). The V end lost 0 bases, the J end lost 9 bases, and 9 bases lay between the germline ends. For the CDR3, the DNA is TGTGCCACCAGCAGAGATGAAGCCGGGCAGTACTTC. It yields the protein CATSRDEAGQYF.

The V call is TRBV11-2, the J call TRBJ1-4, with 8 nucleotides matching TRBD1. Losses at the gene ends were 1 base for V and 3 bases for J; bases not matched to a gene: 1. Germline loops: CDR1 SGHAT, CDR2 FQNNGV. The CDR3 contains 15 residues. For the CDR3, the DNA is TGTGCCAGCAGCTTAGGGGGACAGGCTAATGAAAAACTGTTTTTT. It is translated as CASSLGGQANEKLFF.

The chain joins TRBV28 to TRBJ1-2, with TRBD1 identical over 8 bases. This CDR3 contains 14 residues. V shed 4 bases and J 4 bases; nucleotides not matched to a gene: 5. Per the germline V gene, CDR1 is MDHEN and CDR2 is SYDVKM. CDR3 coding DNA: TGTGCCAGCAGTTCCCCAGGGGGCTCCTATGGCTACACCTTC. Translating gives CASSSPGGSYGYTF.

The chain carries TRBV9 and TRBJ2-2; 11 bases match TRBD1. With V trimmed by 3 bases and J by 5 bases, 6 bases remained unmatched. This CDR3 is built from 16 residues. In germline, CDR1 is SGDLS, CDR2 YYNGEE. The CDR3 DNA sequence: TGTGCCAGCAGCGCCCGGGACAGGGGGGTGACCGGGGAGCTGTTTTTT. Its protein is CASSARDRGVTGELFF. The complete variable domain, with remaining parts taken from reference TRBV9 and TRBJ2-2, reads DSGVTQTPKHLITATGQRVTLRCSPRSGDLSVYWYQQSLDQGLQFLIQYYNGEERAKGNILERFSAQQFPDLHSELNLSSLELGDSALYFCASSARDRGVTGELFFGEGSRLTVL.

The chain combines TRBV10-3 with TRBJ1-2, with 7 bases matching TRBD1. Germline trimming cut 4 bases from V and 1 base from J; bases unmatched to any gene: 15. Germline CDR1 ENHRY, CDR2 SYGVKD. The CDR3 loop spans 18 amino acids. CDR3 region: CAISATGTAFPDNYGYTF. Written as DNA, the CDR3 is TGTGCCATCAGTGCCACCGGGACAGCCTTCCCTGATAACTATGGCTACACCTTC.

V usage is TRBV6-5 and J usage is TRBJ2-7, with 8 positions matching TRBD2. Germline V gives CDR1 MNHEY, CDR2 SVGAGI. The CDR3 loop spans 14 amino acids. V lost 10 bases, J lost 3 bases, and 11 bases stayed unmatched. This chain's CDR3 is CATISGEGGYEQYF. CDR3 coding DNA: TGTGCCACCATTAGCGGGGAAGGGGGCTACGAGCAGTACTTC.

V is TRBV2 and J is TRBJ1-1; D gene unclear. Trimming stripped 7 bases from V and 1 base from J, with 13 bases between. Germline V CDR1 and CDR2: SNHLY, FYNNEI. The CDR3 spans 14 residues. The CDR3 DNA reads as TGTGCCAGCACCCTTATCGAGAGGAACACTGAAGCTTTCTTT. It specifies CASTLIERNTEAFF.

The chain couples TRBV9 to TRBJ2-1; D ambiguous. Germline lookup yields CDR1 SGDLS and CDR2 YYNGEE. Trimming cost V 4 bases and J 7 bases, with 9 bases left between them. The CDR3 has 12 amino acids. The DNA for the CDR3 is TGTGCCAGCAGCAGCGCAAGTAATGAGCAGTTCTTC. Its translation: CASSSASNEQFF.

The chain is built from TRBV2 and TRBJ1-6; TRBD1 might be the D (5 bases). Germline V lookup: CDR1 SNHLY, CDR2 FYNNEI. The CDR3 sequence is 13 residues long. Trimming pared 2 bases from V and 9 bases from J, leaving 8 bases between. This chain's CDR3 is CASSEQRGSPLHF. The CDR3 region has the DNA TGTGCCAGCAGTGAACAAAGGGGTTCACCCCTCCACTTT.

V gene TRBV4-1 combines with J gene TRBJ2-2; 14 positions agree with TRBD2. Germline trimming cut 5 bases from V and 4 bases from J; bases unmatched to any gene: 12. Germline V gene sequence: CDR1 MGHRA, CDR2 YSYEKL. The CDR3 consists of 19 residues. CDR3: CASSLRTSGGTSGTGELFF. The CDR3 nucleotides are TGCGCCAGCAGCTTGCGGACTAGCGGGGGGACCTCGGGCACCGGGGAGCTGTTTTTT.

This clone was seen a handful of times. The gene calls are TRBV10-3 and TRBJ1-2, with 7 bases fitting TRBD1. With V trimmed by 6 bases and J by 3 bases, 13 bases remained unmatched. The germline CDR1 and CDR2 sequences are ENHRY and SYGVKD. The CDR3 contains 16 residues. The CDR3 bases are TGTGCCATCAGCATAAGACAGGGAGACATAGACTATGGCTACACCTTC. Translation: CAISIRQGDIDYGYTF.

V usage is TRBV11-1 and J usage is TRBJ1-1; D is unclear. Germline V lookup: CDR1 SGHAT, CDR2 FQDESV (reference sequence). V was pared by 3 bases and J by 0 bases, with 5 bases between. This CDR3 has 13 amino acids. The CDR3 sequence: CASSLAMNTEAFF. The CDR3 DNA is TGTGCCAGCAGCTTGGCAATGAACACTGAAGCTTTCTTT.

This chain connects TRBV7-8 to TRBJ2-7; TRBD1 matches 9 bases. The CDR3 loop spans 15 amino acids. From germline, CDR1 is SGHVS and CDR2 FQNEAQ. With V trimmed by 5 bases and J by 0 bases, 5 bases remained unmatched. The CDR3 nucleotides read TGTGCCAGCAGCCTAACAGGGGGCCCCTCCTACGAGCAGTACTTC. Protein sequence: CASSLTGGPSYEQYF.

The rearrangement links TRBV4-1 to TRBJ1-1; D gene ambiguous. Germline CDR1 MGHRA, CDR2 YSYEKL. Trimming removed 2 bases from V and 1 base from J, with 11 bases in between. This CDR3 contains 15 residues. CDR3 amino acids: CASSQSHLPNTEAFF. Written as DNA, the CDR3 is TGCGCCAGCAGCCAAAGCCACCTACCGAACACTGAAGCTTTCTTT.

The rearrangement joins TRBV11-2 to TRBJ1-1; TRBD1 agrees at 7 bases. CDR1 SGHAT and CDR2 FQNNGV come from the germline V gene. CDR3 length: 16 amino acids. Trimming at V came to 5 bases and at J to 0 bases, leaving 9 bases not matched to a gene. CDR3 residues: CASSHDMGQMNTEAFF. The CDR3 DNA follows: TGTGCCAGCAGCCATGATATGGGACAGATGAACACTGAAGCTTTCTTT.

The V call is TRBV5-1, the J call TRBJ2-3; D is possibly TRBD2 (7 bases). Germline V gene data show CDR1 as SGHRS and CDR2 as YFSETQ. V lost 6 bases and J lost 3, with 14 bases in between. This CDR3 is built from 14 residues. This CDR3 is CASTGGWETDTQYF. CDR3 DNA: TGCGCCAGCACGGGGGGCTGGGAAACAGATACGCAGTATTTT.

The chain uses TRBV4-2 and TRBJ2-3, with 12 bases that match TRBD2. Germline V gives CDR1 LGHNA, CDR2 YNFKEQ. V trimming: 0 bases; J trimming: 6 bases; junction bases outside the gene matches: 1. The CDR3 consists of 15 residues. CDR3 loop: CASSQELAGGDTQYF. The CDR3 DNA reads as TGTGCCAGCAGCCAAGAACTAGCGGGAGGTGATACGCAGTATTTT.